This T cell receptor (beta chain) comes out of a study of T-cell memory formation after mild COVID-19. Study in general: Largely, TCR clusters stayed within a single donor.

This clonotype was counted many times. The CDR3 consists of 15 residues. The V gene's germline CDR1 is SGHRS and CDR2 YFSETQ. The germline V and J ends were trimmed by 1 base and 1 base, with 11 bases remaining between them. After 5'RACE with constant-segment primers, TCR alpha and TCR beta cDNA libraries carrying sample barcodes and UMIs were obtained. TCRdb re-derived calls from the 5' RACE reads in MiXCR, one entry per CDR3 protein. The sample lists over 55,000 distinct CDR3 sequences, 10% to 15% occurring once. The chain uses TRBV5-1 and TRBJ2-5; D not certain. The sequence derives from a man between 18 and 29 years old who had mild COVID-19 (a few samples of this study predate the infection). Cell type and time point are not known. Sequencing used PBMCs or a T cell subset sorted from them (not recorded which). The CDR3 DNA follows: TGCGCCAGCAGCTTGATGTTGGGTGGCCAAGAGACCCAGTACTTC. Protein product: CASSLMLGGQETQYF.